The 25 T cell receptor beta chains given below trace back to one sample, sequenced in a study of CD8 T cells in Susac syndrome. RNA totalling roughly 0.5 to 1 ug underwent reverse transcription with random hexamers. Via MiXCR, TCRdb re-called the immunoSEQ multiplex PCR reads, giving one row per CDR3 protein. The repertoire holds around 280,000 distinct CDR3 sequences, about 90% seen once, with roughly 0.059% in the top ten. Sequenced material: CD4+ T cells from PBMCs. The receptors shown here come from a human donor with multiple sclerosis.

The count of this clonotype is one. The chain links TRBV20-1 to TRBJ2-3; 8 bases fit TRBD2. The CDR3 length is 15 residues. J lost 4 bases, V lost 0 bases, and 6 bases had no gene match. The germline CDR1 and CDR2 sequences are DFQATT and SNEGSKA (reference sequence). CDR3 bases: TGCAGTGCTAGAGAGGACGGGGGGGCCCCAGATACGCAGTATTTT. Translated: CSAREDGGAPDTQYF.

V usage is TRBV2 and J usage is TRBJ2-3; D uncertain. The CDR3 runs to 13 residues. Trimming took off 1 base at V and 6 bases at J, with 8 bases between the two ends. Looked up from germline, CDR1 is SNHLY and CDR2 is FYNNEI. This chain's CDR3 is CASSEGRLDTQYF. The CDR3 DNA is TGTGCCAGCAGTGAAGGGAGACTCGATACGCAGTATTTT. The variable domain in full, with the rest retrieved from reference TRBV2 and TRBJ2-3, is EPEVTQTPSHQVTQMGQEVILRCVPISNHLYFYWYRQILGQKVEFLVSFYNNEISEKSEIFDDQFSVERPDGSNFTLKIRSTKLEDSAMYFCASSEGRLDTQYFGPGTRLTVL.

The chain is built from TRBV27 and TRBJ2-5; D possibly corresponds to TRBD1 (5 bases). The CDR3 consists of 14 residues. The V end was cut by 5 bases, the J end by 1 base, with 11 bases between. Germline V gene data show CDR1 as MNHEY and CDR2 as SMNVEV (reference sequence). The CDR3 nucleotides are TGTGCCAGCAGTCCGCGGACACCCCAAGAGACCCAGTACTTC. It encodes CASSPRTPQETQYF.

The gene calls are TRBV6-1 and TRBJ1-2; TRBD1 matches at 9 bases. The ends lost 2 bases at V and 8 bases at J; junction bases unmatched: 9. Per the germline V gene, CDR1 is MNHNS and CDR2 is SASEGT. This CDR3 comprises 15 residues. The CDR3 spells CASSEWDRVGVGYTF. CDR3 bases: TGTGCCAGCAGTGAATGGGACAGGGTAGGGGTCGGCTACACCTTC.

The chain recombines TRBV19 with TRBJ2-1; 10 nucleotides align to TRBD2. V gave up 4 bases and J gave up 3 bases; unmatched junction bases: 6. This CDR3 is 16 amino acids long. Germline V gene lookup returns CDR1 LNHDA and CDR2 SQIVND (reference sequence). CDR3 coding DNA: TGTGCCAGTAGTAGGTCTAGCGGGGGATACTACAATGAGCAGTTCTTC. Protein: CASSRSSGGYYNEQFF.

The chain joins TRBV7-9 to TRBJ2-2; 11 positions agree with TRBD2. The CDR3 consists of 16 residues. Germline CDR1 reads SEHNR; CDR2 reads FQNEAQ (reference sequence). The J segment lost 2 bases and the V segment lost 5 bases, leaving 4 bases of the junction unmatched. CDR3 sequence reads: CASSPGLAGNTGELFF. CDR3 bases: TGTGCCAGCAGCCCCGGACTAGCGGGTAACACCGGGGAGCTGTTTTTT.

This CDR3 is CATSGGTSGRYNEQFF. In nucleotides, the CDR3 is TGTGCCACCAGTGGGGGGACTAGCGGGCGTTACAATGAGCAGTTCTTC. This rearrangement joins TRBV24-1 to TRBJ2-1; TRBD2 agrees at 12 bases. This CDR3 contains 16 residues. Germline CDR1 and CDR2: KGHDR and SFDVKD. V lost 5 bases to trimming and J lost 4 bases; unmatched junction nucleotides: 5.

The CDR3 loop is CASSQDWQGAVTEAFF. The CDR3 DNA follows: TGCGCCAGCAGCCAAGATTGGCAGGGGGCCGTCACTGAAGCTTTCTTT. The chain has TRBV4-1 and TRBJ1-1; 8 bases line up with TRBD1. From germline, CDR1 is MGHRA and CDR2 YSYEKL. The ends lost 0 bases at V and 4 bases at J; junction bases unmatched: 7. The CDR3 runs to 16 residues.

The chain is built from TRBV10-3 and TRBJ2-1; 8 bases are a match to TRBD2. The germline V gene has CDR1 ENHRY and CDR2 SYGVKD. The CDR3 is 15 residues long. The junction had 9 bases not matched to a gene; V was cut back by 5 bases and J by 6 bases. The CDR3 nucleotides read TGTGCCATCAGTACGGGTAGCGGGATAGGCAATGAGCAGTTCTTC. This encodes CAISTGSGIGNEQFF.

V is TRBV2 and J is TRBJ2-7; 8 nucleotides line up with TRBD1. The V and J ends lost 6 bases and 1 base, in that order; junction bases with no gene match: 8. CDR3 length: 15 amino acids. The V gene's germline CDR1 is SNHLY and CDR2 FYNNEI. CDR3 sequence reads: CASRTPGQASYEQYF. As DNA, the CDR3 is TGTGCCAGCAGAACCCCGGGACAGGCTTCCTACGAGCAGTACTTC.

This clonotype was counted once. The CDR3 DNA is TGTGCCAGCAGTTTACTAGCGGGGGGGCTGGTGCAGTTCTTC. This sequence encodes CASSLLAGGLVQFF. The chain is built from TRBV12-3 or TRBV12-4 and TRBJ2-1; TRBD2 agrees at 12 bases. The CDR3 totals 14 residues. V shed 2 bases, J shed 12 bases, and the junction held 5 bases outside the gene matches.

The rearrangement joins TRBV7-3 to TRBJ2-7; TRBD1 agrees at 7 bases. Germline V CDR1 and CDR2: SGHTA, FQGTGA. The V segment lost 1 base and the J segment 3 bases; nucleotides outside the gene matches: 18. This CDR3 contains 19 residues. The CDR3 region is CASSLILFAYGQVLYEQYF. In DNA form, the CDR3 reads TGTGCCAGCAGCTTAATTCTATTCGCTTACGGACAGGTCCTCTACGAGCAGTACTTC.

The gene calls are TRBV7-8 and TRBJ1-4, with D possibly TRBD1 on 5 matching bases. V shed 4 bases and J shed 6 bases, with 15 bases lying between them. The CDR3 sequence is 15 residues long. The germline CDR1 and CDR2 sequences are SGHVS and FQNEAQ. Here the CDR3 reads CASSSLPGSHEKLFF. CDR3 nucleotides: TGTGCCAGCAGCTCGCTACCAGGGAGTCATGAAAAACTGTTTTTT.

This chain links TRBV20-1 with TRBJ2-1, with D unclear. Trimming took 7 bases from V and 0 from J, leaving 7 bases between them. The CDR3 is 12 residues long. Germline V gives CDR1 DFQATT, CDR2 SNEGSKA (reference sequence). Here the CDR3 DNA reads TGCAGTGTATTACACTCCTACAATGAGCAGTTCTTC. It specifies CSVLHSYNEQFF.

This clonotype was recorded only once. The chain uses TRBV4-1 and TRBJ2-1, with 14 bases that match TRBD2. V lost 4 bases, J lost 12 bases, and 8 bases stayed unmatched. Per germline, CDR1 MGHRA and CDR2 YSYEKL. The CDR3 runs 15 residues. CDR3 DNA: TGCGCCAGCAGCCTACCGGGACTAGCGGGAGTAAGGCAGTTCTTC. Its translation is CASSLPGLAGVRQFF.

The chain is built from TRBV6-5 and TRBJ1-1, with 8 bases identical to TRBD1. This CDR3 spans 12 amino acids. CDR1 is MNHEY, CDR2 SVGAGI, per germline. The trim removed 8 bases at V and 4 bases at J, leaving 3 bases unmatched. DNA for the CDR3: TGTGCCAGCGGCAGGGGGCCCACTGAAGCTTTCTTT. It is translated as CASGRGPTEAFF.

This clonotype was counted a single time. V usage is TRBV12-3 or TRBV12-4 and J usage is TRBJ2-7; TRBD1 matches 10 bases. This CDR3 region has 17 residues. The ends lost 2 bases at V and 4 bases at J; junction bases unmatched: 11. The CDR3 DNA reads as TGTGCCAGCAGTTTATTAGGTTCGGGGACAGGGGAATACGAGCAGTACTTC. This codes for CASSLLGSGTGEYEQYF.

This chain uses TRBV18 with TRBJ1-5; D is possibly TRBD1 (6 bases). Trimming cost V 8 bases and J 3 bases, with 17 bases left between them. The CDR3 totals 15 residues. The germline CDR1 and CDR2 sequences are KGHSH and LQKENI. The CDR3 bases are TGTGCCAGCGCTCAAGAGGACAGATCCAATCAGCCCCAGCATTTT. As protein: CASAQEDRSNQPQHF.

CDR3 sequence reads: CATSTKGLAGREQFF. In DNA, the CDR3 is TGTGCCACCAGCACCAAGGGACTAGCGGGGCGTGAGCAGTTCTTC. The V gene is TRBV15, the J gene TRBJ2-1; 13 bases agree with TRBD2. The CDR3 consists of 15 residues. The V gene's germline CDR1 is LNHNV and CDR2 YYDKDF (reference sequence). The V and J ends lost 4 bases and 9 bases, in that order; junction bases with no gene match: 6.

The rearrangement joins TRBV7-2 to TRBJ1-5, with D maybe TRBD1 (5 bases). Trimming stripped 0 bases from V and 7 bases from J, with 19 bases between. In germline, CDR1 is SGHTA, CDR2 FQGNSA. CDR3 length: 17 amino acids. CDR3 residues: CASSLAGGVRVRQPQHF. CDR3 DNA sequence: TGTGCCAGCAGCTTAGCGGGCGGGGTCAGGGTCCGCCAGCCCCAGCATTTT. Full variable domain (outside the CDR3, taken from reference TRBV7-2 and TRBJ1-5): GAGVSQSPSNKVTEKGKDVELRCDPISGHTALYWYRQSLGQGLEFLIYFQGNSAPDKSGLPSDRFSAERTGGSVSTLTIQRTQQEDSAVYLCASSLAGGVRVRQPQHFGDGTRLSIL.

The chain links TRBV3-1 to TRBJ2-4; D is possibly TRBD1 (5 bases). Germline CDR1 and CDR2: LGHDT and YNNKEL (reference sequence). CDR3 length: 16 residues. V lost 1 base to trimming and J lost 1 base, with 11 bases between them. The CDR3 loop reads CASSQGRDLAKNIQYF. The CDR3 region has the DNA TGTGCCAGCAGCCAAGGCAGGGATCTTGCCAAAAACATTCAGTACTTC.

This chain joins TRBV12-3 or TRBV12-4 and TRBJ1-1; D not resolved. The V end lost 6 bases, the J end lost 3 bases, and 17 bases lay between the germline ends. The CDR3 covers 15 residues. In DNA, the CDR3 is TGTGCCAGCAGCCTCTTAGGGCCACTGTACACTGAAGCTTTCTTT. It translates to CASSLLGPLYTEAFF.

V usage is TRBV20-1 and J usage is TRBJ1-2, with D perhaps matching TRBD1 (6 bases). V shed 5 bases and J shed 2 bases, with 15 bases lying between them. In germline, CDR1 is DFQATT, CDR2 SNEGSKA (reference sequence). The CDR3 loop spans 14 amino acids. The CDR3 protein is CSAGGSEGNYGYTF. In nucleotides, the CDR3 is TGCAGTGCTGGGGGCAGTGAAGGGAACTATGGCTACACCTTC.

The CDR3 sequence: CASSYGQSSYNSPLHF. CDR3 in DNA: TGTGCCAGCAGTTACGGACAGAGCTCCTATAATTCACCCCTCCACTTT. The chain carries TRBV6-5 and TRBJ1-6; D is perhaps TRBD1 (6 bases). Trimming left V 2 bases short and J 0 bases short, with 8 bases between. The CDR3 is made up of 16 amino acids. The germline gives CDR1 MNHEY, CDR2 SVGAGI.

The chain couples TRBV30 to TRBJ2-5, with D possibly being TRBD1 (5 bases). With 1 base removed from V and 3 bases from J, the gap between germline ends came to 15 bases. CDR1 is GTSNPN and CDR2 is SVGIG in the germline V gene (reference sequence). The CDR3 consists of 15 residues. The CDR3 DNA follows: TGTGCCTGGAGTGACAGGTCCCGGGCGGAAGAGACCCAGTACTTC. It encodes CAWSDRSRAEETQYF.